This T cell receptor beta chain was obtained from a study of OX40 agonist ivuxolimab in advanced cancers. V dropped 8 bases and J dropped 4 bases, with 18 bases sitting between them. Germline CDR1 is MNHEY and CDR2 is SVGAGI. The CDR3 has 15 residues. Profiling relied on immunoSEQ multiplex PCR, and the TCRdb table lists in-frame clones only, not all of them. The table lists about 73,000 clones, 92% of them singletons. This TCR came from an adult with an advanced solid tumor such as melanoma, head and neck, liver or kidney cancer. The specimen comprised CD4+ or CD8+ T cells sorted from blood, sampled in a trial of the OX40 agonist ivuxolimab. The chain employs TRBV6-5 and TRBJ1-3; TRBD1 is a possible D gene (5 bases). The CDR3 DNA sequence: TGTGCCAGCCACTCAGCCGGGGCAGGGGGAAACACCATATATTTT. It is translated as CASHSAGAGGNTIYF.